The 17 T cell receptor beta chains listed next were all sequenced from one sample in a study of T cell repertoires in cytomegalovirus infection. Each CDR3 protein gets one entry after TCRdb re-called the reads with MiXCR. The table records around 900,000 distinct CDR3 sequences, roughly a third of them present only once. Their antigen targets remain unknown. The sequencing used cultured CD8+ T cells from PBMCs, collected from culture after CMV antigen stimulation. The source of these receptors is a human donor in good health (CMV status not recorded). Some clones in this sample may be carry-over from other donors' samples.

This sequence joins TRBV19 and TRBJ1-5; D not certain. This CDR3 is built from 13 residues. V lost 4 bases to trimming and J lost 10 bases, with 14 bases between them. Germline assignment: CDR1 LNHDA and CDR2 SQIVND (reference sequence). The CDR3 sequence: CASSTPHQGPQHF. Here the CDR3 DNA reads TGTGCCAGTAGTACCCCCCATCAAGGCCCCCAGCATTTT.

The chain joins TRBV6-5 to TRBJ1-5; D call uncertain. V lost 6 bases and J lost 4, with 13 bases in between. This CDR3 spans 14 amino acids. Germline CDR1 MNHEY, CDR2 SVGAGI. CDR3 nucleotide sequence: TGTGCCAGCAGGCCCGCGGCGCCAAATCAGCCCCAGCATTTT. It specifies CASRPAAPNQPQHF.

V is TRBV29-1 and J is TRBJ1-5; D is unclear. Germline loops: CDR1 SQVTM, CDR2 ANQGSEA. V gave up 2 bases and J gave up 6 bases, with 8 bases separating them. The CDR3 length is 12 residues. The CDR3: CSVETGGQPQHF. The CDR3, as DNA: TGCAGCGTTGAAACGGGCGGTCAGCCCCAGCATTTT.

This clonotype was picked up a small number of times. CDR3 residues: CASSLAGQGYNGYTF. Written as DNA, the CDR3 is TGTGCCAGCAGCTTAGCGGGACAGGGGTACAATGGCTACACCTTC. The rearrangement uses TRBV7-6 and TRBJ1-2; 10 bases line up with TRBD1. The CDR3 covers 15 residues. Germline loops: CDR1 SGHVS, CDR2 FNYEAQ. V shed 0 bases and J 6 bases; nucleotides not matched to a gene: 4. Combining the CDR3 with reference TRBV7-6 and TRBJ1-2 gives the whole variable domain GAGVSQSPRYKVTKRGQDVALRCDPISGHVSLYWYRQALGQGPEFLTYFNYEAQQDKSGLPNDRFSAERPEGSISTLTIQRTEQRDSAMYRCASSLAGQGYNGYTFGSGTRLTVV.

The V gene is TRBV4-3, the J gene TRBJ1-1; the D gene is possibly TRBD1 (6 bases). The germline CDR1 and CDR2 sequences are LGHNA and YSLEER. Between the trimmed V and J ends, which lost 1 base and 0 bases, there was a span of 12 bases. The CDR3 contains 16 residues. DNA for the CDR3: TGCGCCAGCAGCCAAGGAGGAACAGGGATGAACACTGAAGCTTTCTTT. Translating gives CASSQGGTGMNTEAFF.

The rearrangement uses TRBV7-6 and TRBJ2-1, with 12 nucleotides matching TRBD2. The CDR3 spans 16 residues. V lost 3 bases, J lost 5 bases, and 5 bases stayed unmatched. Germline CDR1 SGHVS, CDR2 FNYEAQ. This chain's CDR3 is CASSFSSGRAHNEQFF. CDR3 DNA: TGTGCCAGCAGCTTTTCTAGCGGGAGGGCCCACAATGAGCAGTTCTTC.

The chain joins TRBV7-9 to TRBJ2-3, with TRBD1 matching 10 bases. With V trimmed by 3 bases and J by 0 bases, 6 bases remained unmatched. The CDR3 is made up of 17 amino acids. Germline CDR1 reads SEHNR; CDR2 reads FQNEAQ (reference sequence). The CDR3 is CASSFPGQGTSTDTQYF. The CDR3 DNA sequence: TGTGCCAGCAGCTTCCCGGGACAGGGGACTAGCACAGATACGCAGTATTTT.

The CDR3: CASSLWEGLDTGELFF. The CDR3 DNA reads TGTGCCAGCAGTTTATGGGAGGGTTTGGACACCGGGGAGCTGTTTTTT. The chain carries TRBV27 and TRBJ2-2; 7 bases agree with TRBD2. The V gene's germline CDR1 is MNHEY and CDR2 SMNVEV (reference sequence). This CDR3 is 16 amino acids long. After removal of 1 base from V and 3 bases from J, the junction contained 5 bases not matched to a gene.

The table lists this clonotype with a count of one. The J gene is TRBJ2-5, the V gene TRBV12-3 or TRBV12-4; the D gene is possibly TRBD2 (6 bases). The CDR3 runs to 15 residues. V was pared by 3 bases and J by 4 bases, with 15 bases between. CDR3 DNA: TGTGCCAGCAGTTTTAGGAGGGACGGCCGAGAGACCCAGTACTTC. Protein: CASSFRRDGRETQYF.

The sample holds a few counts of this clonotype. The chain has TRBV10-3 and TRBJ2-2; 9 nucleotides align to TRBD1. There are 20 residues in the CDR3. Looked up from germline, CDR1 is ENHRY and CDR2 is SYGVKD. The junction had 21 bases not matched to a gene; V was cut back by 6 bases and J by 4 bases. The DNA of the CDR3 is TGTGCCATCAGACCCCAAACGGACAGGGGAGCGCTTTCATCCACCGGGGAGCTGTTTTTT. Protein product: CAIRPQTDRGALSSTGELFF.

This clonotype was found a few times. V and J are TRBV14 and TRBJ1-1, with no clear D. CDR1 and CDR2 (germline): SGHDN, FVKESK. V lost 1 base, J lost 1 base, and 4 bases lay in between. This CDR3 comprises 13 residues. In DNA, the CDR3 is TGTGCCAGCAGCCAAGTGTGGAACACTGAAGCTTTCTTT. This codes for CASSQVWNTEAFF.

This clonotype has more than one count but fewer than ten. The chain carries TRBV7-9 and TRBJ2-2; TRBD1 agrees at 7 bases. The length of the CDR3 is 15 residues. The trim removed 8 bases at V and 1 base at J, leaving 7 bases unmatched. Germline V gene lookup returns CDR1 SEHNR and CDR2 FQNEAQ (reference sequence). For the CDR3, the DNA is TGTGCCAGCTTACTGGACAGGAAGAACACCGGGGAGCTGTTTTTT. Protein product: CASLLDRKNTGELFF.

This clonotype was observed a few times. The chain couples TRBV4-1 to TRBJ2-2; D not resolved. V gave up 1 base and J gave up 0 bases, with 6 bases separating them. In germline, CDR1 is MGHRA, CDR2 YSYEKL. The CDR3 is 15 residues long. CDR3 DNA: TGCGCCAGCAGCCAAGCGCTAGCGAACACCGGGGAGCTGTTTTTT. As protein: CASSQALANTGELFF.

This clonotype was detected only a few times. V gene TRBV4-1 combines with J gene TRBJ2-3, with D maybe TRBD2 (6 bases). Germline V CDR1 and CDR2: MGHRA, YSYEKL. V lost 3 bases and J 0 bases, leaving 16 bases between the germline ends. The CDR3 is made up of 17 amino acids. CDR3 sequence reads: CASSHPNGGASTDTQYF. CDR3 nucleotide sequence: TGCGCCAGCAGCCATCCCAACGGCGGGGCTAGCACAGATACGCAGTATTTT.

This clonotype has a single count. A read error may account for a junction end that differs from germline. The chain has TRBV9 and TRBJ2-3; the match to TRBD2 covers 15 bases. The CDR3 is 17 residues long. CDR1 SGDLS and CDR2 YYNGEE come from the germline V gene. The CDR3 DNA reads TGTGCCAGCAGCGTGGGGACTAGCGGGGGGATAACAGATACGCAATATTTT. Protein: CASSVGTSGGITDTQYF.

This clonotype has a handful of counts. The chain links TRBV7-9 to TRBJ2-7; 8 bases line up with TRBD1. The CDR3 spans 15 residues. Germline trimming cut 5 bases from V and 2 bases from J; bases unmatched to any gene: 8. The germline V gene has CDR1 SEHNR and CDR2 FQNEAQ (reference sequence). The CDR3 region has the DNA TGTGCCAGCAGCGCTAGGACAGGGAAAACCTACGAGCAGTACTTC. It codes for CASSARTGKTYEQYF.

This clonotype was counted at least ten times. The chain employs TRBV14 and TRBJ2-5; D gene ambiguous. Germline V gene lookup returns CDR1 SGHDN and CDR2 FVKESK. V was cut by 0 bases and J by 2 bases, with 7 bases left in between. The length of the CDR3 is 14 residues. The CDR3: CASSQDRGQETQYF. The CDR3 nucleotides read TGTGCCAGCAGCCAAGACCGTGGGCAAGAGACCCAGTACTTC.